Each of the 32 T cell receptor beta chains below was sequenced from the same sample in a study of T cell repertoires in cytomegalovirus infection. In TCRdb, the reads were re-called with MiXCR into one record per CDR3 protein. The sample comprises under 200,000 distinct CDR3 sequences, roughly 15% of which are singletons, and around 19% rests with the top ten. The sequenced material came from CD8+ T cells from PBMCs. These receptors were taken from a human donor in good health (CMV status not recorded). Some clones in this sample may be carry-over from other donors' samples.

This CDR3 reads CASSFLIRQETQYF. The CDR3 DNA sequence: TGTGCCAGCAGCTTCCTGATAAGGCAAGAGACCCAGTACTTC. This chain joins TRBV7-2 and TRBJ2-5; no clear D gene. V lost 3 bases and J lost 2, with 10 bases in between. Germline V lookup: CDR1 SGHTA, CDR2 FQGNSA. The CDR3 loop spans 14 amino acids.

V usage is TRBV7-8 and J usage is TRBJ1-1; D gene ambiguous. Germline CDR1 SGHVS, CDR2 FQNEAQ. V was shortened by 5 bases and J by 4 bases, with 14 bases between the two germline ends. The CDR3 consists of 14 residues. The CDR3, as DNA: TGTGCCAGCAGCACCCGGGCCCGGGTCACTGAAGCTTTCTTT. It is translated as CASSTRARVTEAFF.

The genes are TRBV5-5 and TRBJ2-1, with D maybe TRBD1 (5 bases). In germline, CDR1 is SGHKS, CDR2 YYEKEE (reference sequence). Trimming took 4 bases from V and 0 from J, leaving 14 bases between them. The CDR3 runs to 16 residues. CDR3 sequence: CASSKLRDSSYNEQFF. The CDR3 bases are TGTGCCAGCAGCAAACTTCGAGACAGCTCCTACAATGAGCAGTTCTTC.

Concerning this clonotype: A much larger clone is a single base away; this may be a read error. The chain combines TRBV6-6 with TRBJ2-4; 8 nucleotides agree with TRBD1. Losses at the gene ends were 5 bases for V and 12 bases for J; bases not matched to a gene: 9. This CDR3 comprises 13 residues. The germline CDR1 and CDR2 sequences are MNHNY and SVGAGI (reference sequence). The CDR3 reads CASSPGQGHSQYF. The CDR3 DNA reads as TGTGCCAGCAGTCCTGGACAGGGCCACAGTCAGTACTTC.

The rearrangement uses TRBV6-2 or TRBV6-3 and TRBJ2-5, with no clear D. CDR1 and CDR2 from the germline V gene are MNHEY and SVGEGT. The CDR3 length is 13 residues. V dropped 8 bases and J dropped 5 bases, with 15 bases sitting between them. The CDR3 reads CASGFLELETQYF. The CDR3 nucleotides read TGTGCCAGCGGATTTCTGGAGTTGGAGACCCAGTACTTC.

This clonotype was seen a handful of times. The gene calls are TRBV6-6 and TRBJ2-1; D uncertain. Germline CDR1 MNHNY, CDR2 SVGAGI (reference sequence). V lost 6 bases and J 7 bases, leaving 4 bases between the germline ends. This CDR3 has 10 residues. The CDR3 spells CASRMNEQFF. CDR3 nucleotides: TGTGCCAGCAGGATGAATGAGCAGTTCTTC.

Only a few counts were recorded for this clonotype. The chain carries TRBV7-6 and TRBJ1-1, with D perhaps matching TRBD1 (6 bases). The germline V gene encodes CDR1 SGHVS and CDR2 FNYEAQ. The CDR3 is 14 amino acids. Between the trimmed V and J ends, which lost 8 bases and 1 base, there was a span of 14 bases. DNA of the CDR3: TGTGCCAGCGGTCCACAGGGAAAGAACACTGAAGCTTTCTTT. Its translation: CASGPQGKNTEAFF.

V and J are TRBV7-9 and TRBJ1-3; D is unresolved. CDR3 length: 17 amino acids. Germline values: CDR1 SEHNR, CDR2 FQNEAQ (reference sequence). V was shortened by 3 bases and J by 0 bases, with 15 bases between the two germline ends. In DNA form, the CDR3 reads TGTGCCAGCAGCTTCCAAAGAGGGCTTTTCTCTGGAAACACCATATATTTT. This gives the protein CASSFQRGLFSGNTIYF. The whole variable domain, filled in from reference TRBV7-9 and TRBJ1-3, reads DTGVSQNPRHKITKRGQNVTFRCDPISEHNRLYWYRQTLGQGPEFLTYFQNEAQLEKSRLLSDRFSAERPKGSFSTLEIQRTEQGDSAMYLCASSFQRGLFSGNTIYFGEGSWLTVV.

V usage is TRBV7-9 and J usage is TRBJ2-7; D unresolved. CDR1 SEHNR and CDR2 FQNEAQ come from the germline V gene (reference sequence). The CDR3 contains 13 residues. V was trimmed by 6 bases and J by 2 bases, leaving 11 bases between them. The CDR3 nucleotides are TGTGCCAGCAGACCTGACGGACCCTACGAGCAGTACTTC. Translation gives CASRPDGPYEQYF.

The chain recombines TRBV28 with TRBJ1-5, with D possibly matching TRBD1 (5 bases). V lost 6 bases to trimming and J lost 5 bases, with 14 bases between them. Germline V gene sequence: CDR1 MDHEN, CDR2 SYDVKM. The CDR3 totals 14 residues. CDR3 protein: CASSPRGGHQPQHF. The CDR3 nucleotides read TGTGCCAGCAGCCCGAGGGGCGGCCATCAGCCCCAGCATTTT.

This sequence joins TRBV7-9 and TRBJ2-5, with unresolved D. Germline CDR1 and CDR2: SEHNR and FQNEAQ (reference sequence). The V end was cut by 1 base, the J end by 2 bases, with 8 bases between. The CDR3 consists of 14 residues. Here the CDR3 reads CASSLEGKQETQYF. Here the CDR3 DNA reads TGTGCCAGCAGCTTAGAGGGTAAACAAGAGACCCAGTACTTC.

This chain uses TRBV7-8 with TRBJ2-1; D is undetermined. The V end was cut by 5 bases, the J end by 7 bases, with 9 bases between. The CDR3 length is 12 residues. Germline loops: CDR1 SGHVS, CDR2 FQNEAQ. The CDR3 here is CASSHLGNEQFF. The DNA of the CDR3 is TGTGCCAGCAGCCATCTGGGGAATGAGCAGTTCTTC.

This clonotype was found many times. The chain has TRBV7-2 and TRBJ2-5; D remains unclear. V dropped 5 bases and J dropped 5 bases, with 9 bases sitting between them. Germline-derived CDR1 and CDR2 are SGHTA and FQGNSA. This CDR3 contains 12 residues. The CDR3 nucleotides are TGTGCCAGCAGCCCACGTTGGGAGACCCAGTACTTC. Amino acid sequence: CASSPRWETQYF.

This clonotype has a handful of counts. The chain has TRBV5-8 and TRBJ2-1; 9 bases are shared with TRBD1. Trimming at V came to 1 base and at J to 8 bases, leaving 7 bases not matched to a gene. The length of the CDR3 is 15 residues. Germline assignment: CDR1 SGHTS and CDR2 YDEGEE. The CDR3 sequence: CASSLYGDRVDEQFF. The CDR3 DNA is TGTGCCAGCAGCTTGTATGGGGACAGGGTCGATGAGCAGTTCTTC. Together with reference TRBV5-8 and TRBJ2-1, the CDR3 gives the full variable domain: EAGVTQSPTHLIKTRGQQATLRCSPISGHTSVYWYQQALGLGLQFLLWYDEGEERNRGNFPPRFSGRQFPNYSSELNVNALELEDSALYLCASSLYGDRVDEQFFGPGTRLTVL.

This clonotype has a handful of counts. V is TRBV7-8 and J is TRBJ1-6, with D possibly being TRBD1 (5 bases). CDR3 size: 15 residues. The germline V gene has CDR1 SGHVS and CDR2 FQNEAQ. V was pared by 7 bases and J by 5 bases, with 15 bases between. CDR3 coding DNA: TGTGCCAGCACCTTTGGGGGAGGGGATAATTCACCCCTCCACTTT. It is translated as CASTFGGGDNSPLHF.

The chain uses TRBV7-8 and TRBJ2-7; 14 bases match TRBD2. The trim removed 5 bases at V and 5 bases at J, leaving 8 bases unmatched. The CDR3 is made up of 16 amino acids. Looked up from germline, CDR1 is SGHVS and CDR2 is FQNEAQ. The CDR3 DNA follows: TGTGCCAGCAGCCCGGGGACTAGCGGGAGCCTCCACGAGCAGTACTTC. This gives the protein CASSPGTSGSLHEQYF.

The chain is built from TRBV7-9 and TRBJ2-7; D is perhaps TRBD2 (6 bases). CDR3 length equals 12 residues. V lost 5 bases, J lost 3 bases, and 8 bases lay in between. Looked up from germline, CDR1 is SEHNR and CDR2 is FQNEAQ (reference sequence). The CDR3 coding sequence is TGTGCCAGCAGCCCGGGAGACTACGAGCAGTACTTC. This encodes CASSPGDYEQYF. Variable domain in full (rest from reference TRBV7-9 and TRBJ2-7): DTGVSQNPRHKITKRGQNVTFRCDPISEHNRLYWYRQTLGQGPEFLTYFQNEAQLEKSRLLSDRFSAERPKGSFSTLEIQRTEQGDSAMYLCASSPGDYEQYFGPGTRLTVT.

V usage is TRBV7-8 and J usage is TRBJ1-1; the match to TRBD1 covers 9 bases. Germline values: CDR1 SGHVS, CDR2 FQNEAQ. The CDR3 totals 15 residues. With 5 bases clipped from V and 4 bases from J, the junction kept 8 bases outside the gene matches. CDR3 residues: CASSVSQGAITEAFF. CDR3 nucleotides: TGTGCCAGCAGCGTTTCACAGGGGGCGATCACTGAAGCTTTCTTT.

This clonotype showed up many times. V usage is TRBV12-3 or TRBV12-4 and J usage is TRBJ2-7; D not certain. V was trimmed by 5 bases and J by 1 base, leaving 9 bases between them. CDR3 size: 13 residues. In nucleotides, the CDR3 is TGTGCCAGCAGTCTGGGATTGTCCTACGAGCAGTACTTC. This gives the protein CASSLGLSYEQYF.

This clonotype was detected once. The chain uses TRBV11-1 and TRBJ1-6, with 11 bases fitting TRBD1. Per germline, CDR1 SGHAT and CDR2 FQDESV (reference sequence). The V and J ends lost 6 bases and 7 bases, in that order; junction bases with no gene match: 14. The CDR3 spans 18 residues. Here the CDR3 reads CASSSDRGQGFTNSPLHF. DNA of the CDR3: TGTGCCAGCAGTTCGGACAGGGGGCAAGGATTTACCAATTCACCCCTCCACTTT.

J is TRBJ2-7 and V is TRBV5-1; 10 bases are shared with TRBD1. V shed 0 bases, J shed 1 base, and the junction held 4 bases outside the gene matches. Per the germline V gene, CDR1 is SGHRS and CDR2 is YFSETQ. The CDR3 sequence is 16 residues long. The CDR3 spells CASSLGDRGLSYEQYF. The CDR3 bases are TGCGCCAGCAGCTTGGGGGACAGGGGATTGTCCTACGAGCAGTACTTC. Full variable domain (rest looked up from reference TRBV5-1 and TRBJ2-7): KAGVTQTPRYLIKTRGQQVTLSCSPISGHRSVSWYQQTPGQGLQFLFEYFSETQRNKGNFPGRFSGRQFSNSRSEMNVSTLELGDSALYLCASSLGDRGLSYEQYFGPGTRLTVT.

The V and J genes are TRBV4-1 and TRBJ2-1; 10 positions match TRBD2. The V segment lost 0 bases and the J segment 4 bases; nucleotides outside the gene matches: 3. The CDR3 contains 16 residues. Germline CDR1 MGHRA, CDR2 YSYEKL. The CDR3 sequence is CASSQDLAGVYNEQFF. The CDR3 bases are TGCGCCAGCAGCCAAGACCTAGCGGGGGTATACAATGAGCAGTTCTTC.

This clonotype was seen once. The CDR3: CASSITSLNSYEQYF. The CDR3 nucleotides are TGTGCCAGCAGTATCACTAGCCTGAATTCCTACGAGCAGTACTTC. The chain employs TRBV6-2 or TRBV6-3 and TRBJ2-7; maybe TRBD2 (6 bases). CDR1 MNHEY and CDR2 SVGEGT come from the germline V gene. CDR3 size: 15 residues. V was cut by 5 bases and J by 1 base, with 15 bases left in between.

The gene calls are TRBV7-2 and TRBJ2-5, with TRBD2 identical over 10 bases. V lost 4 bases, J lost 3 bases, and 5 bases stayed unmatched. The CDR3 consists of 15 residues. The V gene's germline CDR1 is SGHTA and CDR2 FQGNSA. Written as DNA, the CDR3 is TGTGCCAGCAGCTCGGGACTAGCGATTAAAGAGACCCAGTACTTC. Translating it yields CASSSGLAIKETQYF. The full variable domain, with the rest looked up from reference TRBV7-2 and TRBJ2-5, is GAGVSQSPSNKVTEKGKDVELRCDPISGHTALYWYRQSLGQGLEFLIYFQGNSAPDKSGLPSDRFSAERTGGSVSTLTIQRTQQEDSAVYLCASSSGLAIKETQYFGPGTRLLVL.

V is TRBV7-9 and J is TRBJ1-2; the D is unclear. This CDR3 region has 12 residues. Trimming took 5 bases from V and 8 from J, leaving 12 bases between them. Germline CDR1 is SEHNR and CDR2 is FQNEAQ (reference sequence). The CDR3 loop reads CASSPSLGGYTF. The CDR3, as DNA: TGTGCCAGCAGCCCGAGTCTCGGGGGCTACACCTTC.

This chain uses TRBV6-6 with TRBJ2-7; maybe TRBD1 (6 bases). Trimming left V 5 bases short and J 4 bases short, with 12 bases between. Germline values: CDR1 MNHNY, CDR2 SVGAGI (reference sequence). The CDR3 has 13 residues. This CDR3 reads CASSNREQYEQYF. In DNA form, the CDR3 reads TGTGCCAGCAGTAACAGGGAGCAGTACGAGCAGTACTTC.

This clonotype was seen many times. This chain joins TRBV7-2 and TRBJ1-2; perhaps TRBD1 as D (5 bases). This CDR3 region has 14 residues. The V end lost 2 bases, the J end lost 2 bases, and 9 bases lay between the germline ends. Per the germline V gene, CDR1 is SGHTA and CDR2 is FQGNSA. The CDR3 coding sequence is TGTGCCAGCAGCTTACAGGGAAACAACTATGGCTACACCTTC. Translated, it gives CASSLQGNNYGYTF.

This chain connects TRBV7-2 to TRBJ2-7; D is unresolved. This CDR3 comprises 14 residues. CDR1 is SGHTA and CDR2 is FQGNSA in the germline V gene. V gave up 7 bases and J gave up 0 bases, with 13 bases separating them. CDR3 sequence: CASTRTASSYEQYF. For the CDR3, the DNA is TGTGCCAGCACCAGGACGGCCTCCTCCTACGAGCAGTACTTC.

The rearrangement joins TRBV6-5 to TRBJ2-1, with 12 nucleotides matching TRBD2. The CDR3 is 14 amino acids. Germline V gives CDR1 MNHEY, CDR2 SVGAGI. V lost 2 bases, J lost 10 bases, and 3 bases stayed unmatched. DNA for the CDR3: TGTGCCAGCAGTTACCCCGGACTAGCGGGAGAGCAGTTCTTC. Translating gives CASSYPGLAGEQFF.

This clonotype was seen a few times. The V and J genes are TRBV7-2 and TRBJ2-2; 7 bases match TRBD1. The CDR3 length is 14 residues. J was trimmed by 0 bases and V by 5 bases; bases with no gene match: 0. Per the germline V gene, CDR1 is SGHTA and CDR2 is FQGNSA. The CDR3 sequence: CASSDRANTGELFF. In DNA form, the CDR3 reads TGTGCCAGCAGCGACAGGGCGAACACCGGGGAGCTGTTTTTT.

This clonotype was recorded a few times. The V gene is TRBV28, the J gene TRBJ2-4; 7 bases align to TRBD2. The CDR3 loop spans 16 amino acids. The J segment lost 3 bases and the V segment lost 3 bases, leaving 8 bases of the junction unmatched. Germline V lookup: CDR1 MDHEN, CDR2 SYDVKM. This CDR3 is CASSLAAGEGKNIQYF. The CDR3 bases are TGTGCCAGCAGTTTGGCGGCGGGAGAGGGCAAAAACATTCAGTACTTC.

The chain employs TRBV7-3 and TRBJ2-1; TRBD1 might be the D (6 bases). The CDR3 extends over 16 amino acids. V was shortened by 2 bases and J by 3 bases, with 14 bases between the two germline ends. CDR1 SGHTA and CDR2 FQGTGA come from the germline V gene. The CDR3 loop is CASSLAGVPLYNEQFF. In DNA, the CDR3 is TGTGCCAGCAGCTTAGCAGGGGTCCCCCTCTACAATGAGCAGTTCTTC.